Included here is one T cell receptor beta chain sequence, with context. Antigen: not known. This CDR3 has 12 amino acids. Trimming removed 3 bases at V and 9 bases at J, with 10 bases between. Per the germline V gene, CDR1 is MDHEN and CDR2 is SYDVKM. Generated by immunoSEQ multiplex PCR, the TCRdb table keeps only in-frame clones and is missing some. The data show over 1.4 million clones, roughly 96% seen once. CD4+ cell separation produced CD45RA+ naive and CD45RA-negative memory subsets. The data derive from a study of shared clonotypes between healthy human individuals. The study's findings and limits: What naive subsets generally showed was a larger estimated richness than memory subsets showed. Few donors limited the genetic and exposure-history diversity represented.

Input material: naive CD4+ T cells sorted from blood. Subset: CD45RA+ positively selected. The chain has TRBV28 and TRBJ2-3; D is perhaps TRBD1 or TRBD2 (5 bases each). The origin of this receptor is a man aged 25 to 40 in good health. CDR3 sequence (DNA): TGTGCCAGCAGTTTTGATGAGGGGACGCAGTATTTT. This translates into CASSFDEGTQYF.